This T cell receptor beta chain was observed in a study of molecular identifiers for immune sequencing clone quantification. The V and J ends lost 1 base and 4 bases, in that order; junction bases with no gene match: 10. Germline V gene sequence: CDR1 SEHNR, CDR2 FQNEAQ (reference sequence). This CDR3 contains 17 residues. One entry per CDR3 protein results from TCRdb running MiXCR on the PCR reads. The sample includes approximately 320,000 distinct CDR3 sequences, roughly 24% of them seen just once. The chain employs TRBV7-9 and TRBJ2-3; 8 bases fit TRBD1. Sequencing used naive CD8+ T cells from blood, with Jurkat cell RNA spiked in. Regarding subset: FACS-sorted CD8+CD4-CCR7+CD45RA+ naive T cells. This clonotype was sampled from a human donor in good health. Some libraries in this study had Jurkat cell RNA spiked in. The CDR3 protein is CASSLVGRDRGPDTQYF. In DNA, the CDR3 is TGTGCCAGCAGCTTAGTTGGCCGCGACAGGGGACCAGATACGCAGTATTTT.